The rows below give T cell receptor beta chains drawn from one sample of a study of CD8 T cells in ankylosing spondylitis. TCRdb reprocessed the 5' RACE reads via MiXCR and lists one record per CDR3 protein. The data hold under 550,000 distinct CDR3 sequences, with roughly a quarter observed a single time. The sample was blood, either unsorted or a sorted T cell fraction (not recorded which). These receptors all come from a male donor with ankylosing spondylitis. Each CDR3 is given with its conserved first and last residue. A D gene is named only where the DNA matches it firmly. Only some rows state a clone size, as once, few, many or a class for expanded clones.

d_gene: TRBD2; abundance: -; j_gene: TRBJ2-1; v_gene: TRBV4-2; CDR3aa: CASSLWMTSGPSRSYNEQFF; CDR3nt: TGTGCCAGCAGCCTCTGGATGACTAGCGGGCCGAGCCGCTCCTACAATGAGCAGTTCTTC
d_gene: TRBD1; abundance: few; j_gene: TRBJ1-1; v_gene: TRBV5-1; CDR3aa: CASSGSPTGGGMNTEAFF; CDR3nt: TGCGCCAGCAGCGGCTCTCCGACAGGGGGTGGTATGAACACTGAAGCTTTCTTT
d_gene: -; abundance: -; j_gene: TRBJ1-4; v_gene: TRBV5-1; CDR3aa: CASSDDSAGNEKLFF; CDR3nt: TGCGCCAGCAGCGACGACAGTGCGGGTAATGAAAAACTGTTTTTT
d_gene: TRBD1; abundance: -; j_gene: TRBJ1-4; v_gene: TRBV3-1; CDR3aa: CASSPHPGQGATNEKLFF; CDR3nt: TGTGCCAGCAGCCCGCATCCGGGACAGGGCGCAACTAATGAAAAACTGTTTTTT
d_gene: -; abundance: few; j_gene: TRBJ1-4; v_gene: TRBV29-1; CDR3aa: CSVEDGEKLFF; CDR3nt: TGCAGCGTTGAAGATGGTGAAAAACTGTTTTTT
d_gene: TRBD2; abundance: few; j_gene: TRBJ2-1; v_gene: TRBV4-2; CDR3aa: CASSQGTSGDNEQFF; CDR3nt: TGTGCCAGCAGCCAAGGGACTAGCGGGGACAATGAGCAGTTCTTC
d_gene: -; abundance: few; j_gene: TRBJ1-2; v_gene: TRBV12-3/TRBV12-4; CDR3aa: CASSFGGLGYTF; CDR3nt: TGTGCCAGCAGTTTTGGGGGGCTGGGCTACACCTTC
d_gene: -; abundance: -; j_gene: TRBJ2-1; v_gene: TRBV12-3/TRBV12-4; CDR3aa: CASSLYHEQFF; CDR3nt: TGTGCCAGCAGCCTATACCATGAGCAGTTCTTC
d_gene: -; abundance: -; j_gene: TRBJ2-1; v_gene: TRBV11-2; CDR3aa: CASSFSFVGVSYNEQFF; CDR3nt: TGTGCCAGCAGCTTCTCTTTTGTGGGAGTCTCCTACAATGAGCAGTTCTTC
d_gene: -; abundance: few; j_gene: TRBJ1-2; v_gene: TRBV5-5; CDR3aa: CASSLVPGEQYGYTF; CDR3nt: TGTGCCAGCAGCTTGGTCCCAGGGGAGCAGTATGGCTACACCTTC
d_gene: TRBD2; abundance: few; j_gene: TRBJ2-2; v_gene: TRBV6-1; CDR3aa: CASSRGEGPNTGELFF; CDR3nt: TGTGCCAGCAGTCGCGGGGAGGGACCGAACACCGGGGAGCTGTTTTTT
d_gene: TRBD1; abundance: once; j_gene: TRBJ2-5; v_gene: TRBV7-8; CDR3aa: CASSTRTGGVQETQYF; CDR3nt: TGTGCCAGCAGCACACGGACAGGGGGCGTACAAGAGACCCAGTACTTC
d_gene: -; abundance: few; j_gene: TRBJ2-2; v_gene: TRBV29-1; CDR3aa: CSVRDPAENTGELFF; CDR3nt: TGCAGCGTCCGGGATCCGGCAGAGAACACCGGGGAGCTGTTTTTT
d_gene: -; abundance: few; j_gene: TRBJ2-3; v_gene: TRBV20-1; CDR3aa: CSARDGQGLNTQYF; CDR3nt: TGCAGTGCTAGAGATGGGCAGGGTCTAAATACGCAGTATTTT
d_gene: -; abundance: -; j_gene: TRBJ2-3; v_gene: TRBV12-3/TRBV12-4; CDR3aa: CASSRLRNTDTQYF; CDR3nt: TGTGCCAGCAGTAGACTTCGGAACACAGATACGCAGTATTTT
d_gene: -; abundance: -; j_gene: TRBJ2-1; v_gene: TRBV20-1; CDR3aa: CSARDLARSYNEQFF; CDR3nt: TGCAGTGCTAGAGATCTGGCTCGCTCCTACAATGAGCAGTTCTTC
d_gene: -; abundance: few; j_gene: TRBJ2-7; v_gene: TRBV5-1; CDR3aa: CASSFSVSYEQYF; CDR3nt: TGCGCCAGCAGCTTTTCAGTTTCCTACGAGCAGTACTTC
d_gene: -; abundance: -; j_gene: TRBJ1-1; v_gene: TRBV5-1; CDR3aa: CASSLPLGTTEAFF; CDR3nt: TGCGCCAGCAGCTTGCCCCTGGGGACCACTGAAGCTTTCTTT
d_gene: -; abundance: -; j_gene: TRBJ2-1; v_gene: TRBV11-3; CDR3aa: CASSLRGFNEQFF; CDR3nt: TGTGCCAGCAGCTTGAGAGGGTTTAATGAGCAGTTCTTC
d_gene: -; abundance: -; j_gene: TRBJ2-7; v_gene: TRBV20-1; CDR3aa: CSARVRGSGAGRIEQYF; CDR3nt: TGCAGTGCTAGAGTTCGGGGCTCGGGGGCGGGGAGGATCGAGCAGTACTTC
d_gene: TRBD2; abundance: few; j_gene: TRBJ2-5; v_gene: TRBV5-1; CDR3aa: CASSPTSSGRETQYF; CDR3nt: TGCGCCAGCAGCCCGACGAGTAGCGGGAGAGAGACCCAGTACTTC
d_gene: -; abundance: many; j_gene: TRBJ1-4; v_gene: TRBV5-1; CDR3aa: CASSLNSEKLFF; CDR3nt: TGCGCCAGCAGCTTGAATAGTGAAAAACTGTTTTTT
d_gene: -; abundance: -; j_gene: TRBJ1-4; v_gene: TRBV11-3; CDR3aa: CASSFRREKLFF; CDR3nt: TGTGCCAGCAGCTTTCGAAGGGAAAAACTGTTTTTT
d_gene: -; abundance: many; j_gene: TRBJ1-1; v_gene: TRBV3-1; CDR3aa: CASSQDNGNTEAFF; CDR3nt: TGTGCCAGCAGCCAAGATAACGGTAACACTGAAGCTTTCTTT
d_gene: -; abundance: -; j_gene: TRBJ1-2; v_gene: TRBV5-5; CDR3aa: CASSLTRTDYGYTF; CDR3nt: TGTGCCAGCAGCTTGACACGGACGGATTATGGCTACACCTTC
d_gene: -; abundance: few; j_gene: TRBJ1-4; v_gene: TRBV20-1; CDR3aa: CSALQGSGGEKLFF; CDR3nt: TGCAGTGCCCTACAGGGTTCGGGTGGTGAAAAACTGTTTTTT
d_gene: -; abundance: few; j_gene: TRBJ2-1; v_gene: TRBV12-3/TRBV12-4; CDR3aa: CASTPGPNEQFF; CDR3nt: TGTGCCAGCACTCCGGGGCCCAATGAGCAGTTCTTC
d_gene: -; abundance: -; j_gene: TRBJ2-2; v_gene: TRBV28; CDR3aa: CASSLQENTGELFF; CDR3nt: TGTGCCAGCAGTTTACAGGAGAACACCGGGGAGCTGTTTTTT
d_gene: -; abundance: few; j_gene: TRBJ1-5; v_gene: TRBV2; CDR3aa: CASRGDTNQPQHF; CDR3nt: TGTGCCAGCAGGGGAGACACCAATCAGCCCCAGCATTTT
d_gene: -; abundance: many; j_gene: TRBJ2-7; v_gene: TRBV5-1; CDR3aa: CASSLNGDTSYEQYF; CDR3nt: TGCGCCAGCAGCTTGAACGGAGACACCTCCTACGAGCAGTACTTC
d_gene: TRBD1; abundance: -; j_gene: TRBJ2-1; v_gene: TRBV5-6; CDR3aa: CASSLQGASYNEQFF; CDR3nt: TGTGCCAGCAGTCTACAGGGGGCCTCCTACAATGAGCAGTTCTTC
d_gene: TRBD1; abundance: -; j_gene: TRBJ1-5; v_gene: TRBV5-1; CDR3aa: CASSLTGQGDQPQHF; CDR3nt: TGCGCCAGCAGCCTAACGGGACAGGGCGATCAGCCCCAGCATTTT